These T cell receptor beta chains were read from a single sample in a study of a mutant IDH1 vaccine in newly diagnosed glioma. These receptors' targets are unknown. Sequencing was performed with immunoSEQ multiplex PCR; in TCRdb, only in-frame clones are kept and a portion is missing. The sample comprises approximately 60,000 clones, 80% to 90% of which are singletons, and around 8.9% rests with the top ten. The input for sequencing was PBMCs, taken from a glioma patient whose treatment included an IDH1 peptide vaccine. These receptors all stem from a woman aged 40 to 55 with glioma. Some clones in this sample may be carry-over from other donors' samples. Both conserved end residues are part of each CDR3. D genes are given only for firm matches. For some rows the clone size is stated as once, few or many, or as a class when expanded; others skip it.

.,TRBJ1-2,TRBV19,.,TGTGCCAGTATGCGGGGGGTGGTAGACGGCTACACCTTC,CASMRGVVDGYTF
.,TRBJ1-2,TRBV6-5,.,TGTGCCAGCAGTTACTCGACCGGGAGTGGCTACACCTTC,CASSYSTGSGYTF
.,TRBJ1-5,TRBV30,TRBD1,TGTGCCTGGAGAGGCGACAGGGGGCACCAGCCCCAGCATTTT,CAWRGDRGHQPQHF
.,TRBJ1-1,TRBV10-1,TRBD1,TGCGCCAGCAGCACGACAGGGTTGAACACTGAAGCTTTCTTT,CASSTTGLNTEAFF
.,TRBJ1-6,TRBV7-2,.,TGTGCCAGCAGCTTGACAGGCCGATCACCCCTCCACTTT,CASSLTGRSPLHF
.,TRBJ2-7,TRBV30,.,TGTGCCTGGAGTGTACTATGGGACACCAACTACGAGCAGTACTTC,CAWSVLWDTNYEQYF
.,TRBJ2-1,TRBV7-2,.,TGTGCCAGCAGCTTACTCGCCTCCTACAATGAGCAGTTCTTC,CASSLLASYNEQFF
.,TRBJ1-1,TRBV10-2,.,TGCGCCAGCAGTGAGCCCCCAGCTCAAGGTGAAATAGCTTTCTTT,CASSEPPAQGEIAFF
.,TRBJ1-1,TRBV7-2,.,TGTGCCAGCAGCCTAAAGGGGGACACTGAAGCTTTCTTT,CASSLKGDTEAFF
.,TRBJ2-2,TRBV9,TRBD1,TGTGCCAGCAGTCCTCCGGGACAGGGGATCACCGGGGAGCTGTTTTTT,CASSPPGQGITGELFF
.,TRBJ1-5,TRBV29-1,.,TGCAGCCCTTCGGGGGCGCCCCAGCATTTT,CSPSGAPQHF
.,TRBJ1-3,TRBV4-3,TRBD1,TGCGCCAGCAGCCAAGAACCCCACCCCCTTACAGGGGCAGGAAACACCATATATTTT,CASSQEPHPLTGAGNTIYF
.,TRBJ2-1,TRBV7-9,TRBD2,TGTGCCAGCAGCTTAGATGCGGGGGAAAATGAGCAGTTCTTC,CASSLDAGENEQFF
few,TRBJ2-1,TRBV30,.,TGTGCCTGGAGAACGGGAAAGCAGTTCTTC,CAWRTGKQFF
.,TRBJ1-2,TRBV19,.,TGTGCCAGTAGCTTCAGGGGCGCGGAGAGCGGCTACACCTTC,CASSFRGAESGYTF
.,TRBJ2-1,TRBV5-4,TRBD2,TGTGCCAGCAGCTCAAAAGCGGAATGGCGGGGGGGACGCAATGAGCAGTTCTTC,CASSSKAEWRGGRNEQFF
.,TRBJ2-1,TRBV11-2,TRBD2,TGTGCCAGCAGCTTCCGGGGGGGCTCCTACAATGAGCAGTTCTTC,CASSFRGGSYNEQFF
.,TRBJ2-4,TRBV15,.,TGTGCCACCAGCAGGTCGCGAGGGGGGGGCCGCGGAAACATTCAGTACTTC,CATSRSRGGGRGNIQYF
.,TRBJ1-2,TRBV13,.,TGTGCCAGCAGCCCTTTTAGGTCCTATGGCTACACCTTC,CASSPFRSYGYTF
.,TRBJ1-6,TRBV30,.,TGTGCCTGGGGACCCCGAAGTTCACCCCTCCACTTT,CAWGPRSSPLHF
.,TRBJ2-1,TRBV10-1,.,TGCGCCAGCAGTGAAAGACGGAGCTCCTACAATGAGCAGTTCTTC,CASSERRSSYNEQFF
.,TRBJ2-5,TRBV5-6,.,TGTGCCAGCAGCGTCGGACCGATACAAGAGACCCAGTACTTC,CASSVGPIQETQYF
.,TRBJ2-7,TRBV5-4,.,TGTGCCAGCAGCTTCGCGGGTTCCACCTACGAGCAGTACTTC,CASSFAGSTYEQYF
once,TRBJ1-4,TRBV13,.,TGTGCCAGCAGCTTAGAGCGGGGCCAAGCTAATGAAAAACTGTTTTTT,CASSLERGQANEKLFF
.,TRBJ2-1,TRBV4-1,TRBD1,TGCGCCAGCAGCCAAGCGACAGGGGGCTTGAATGAGCAGTTCTTC,CASSQATGGLNEQFF
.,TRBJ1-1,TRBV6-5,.,TGTGCCAGCAGCCTGCAGGGGTTGAACACTGAAGCTTTCTTT,CASSLQGLNTEAFF
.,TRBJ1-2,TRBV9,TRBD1,TGTGCCAGCAGCGTAGTGGAGGGGGCGGACTATGGCTACACCTTC,CASSVVEGADYGYTF
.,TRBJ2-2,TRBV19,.,TGTGCCAGTAGTATTCTGGGGCGCACCGGGGAGCTGTTTTTT,CASSILGRTGELFF
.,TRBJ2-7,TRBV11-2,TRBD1,TGTGCCAGCAGGAGGGGGACAGGCAACGAGCAGTACTTC,CASRRGTGNEQYF
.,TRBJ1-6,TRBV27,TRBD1,TGTGCCAGCAAAAACAGGGGAAATTCACCCCTCCACTTT,CASKNRGNSPLHF
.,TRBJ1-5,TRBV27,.,TGTGCCAGCAGTTTATCCGCCTATGGAAGCAATCAGCCCCAGCATTTT,CASSLSAYGSNQPQHF
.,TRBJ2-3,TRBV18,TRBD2,TGTGCCAGCTCCCTAGCGGGGGGGCAGGCAGATACGCAGTATTTT,CASSLAGGQADTQYF
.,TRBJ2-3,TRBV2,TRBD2,TGTGCCAGCAGTGGGACTAGCGGTAGCACAGATACGCAGTATTTT,CASSGTSGSTDTQYF
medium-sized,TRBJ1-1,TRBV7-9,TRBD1,TGTGCCAGCAGCTTTGACAGGGTAAGGCCTATGAACACTGAAGCTTTCTTT,CASSFDRVRPMNTEAFF
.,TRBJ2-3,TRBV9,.,TGTGCCAGCAGCCCGCGACCTCGGGATACGCAGTATTTT,CASSPRPRDTQYF
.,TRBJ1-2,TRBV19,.,TGTGCCAGTAGTATTTCTTGGGGCGCTAACTATGGCTACACCTTC,CASSISWGANYGYTF
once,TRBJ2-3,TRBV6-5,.,TGTGCCAGCAGTTCAACCTCGGGGGGCGGGTTGGATACGCAGTATTTT,CASSSTSGGGLDTQYF
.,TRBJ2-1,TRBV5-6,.,TGTGCCAGCAGCTTGGGGACCCTATTCTACAATGAGCAGTTCTTC,CASSLGTLFYNEQFF
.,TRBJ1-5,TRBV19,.,TGTGCCAGTAGGGTGACAGGTTACGACCATAGCAATCAGCCCCAGCATTTT,CASRVTGYDHSNQPQHF
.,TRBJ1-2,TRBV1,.,TGCACCAGCAGCCACAGGCATGGCTACACCTTC,CTSSHRHGYTF
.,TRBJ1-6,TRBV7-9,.,TGTGCCAGCAGCTTTAAGGCCTTTAATTCACCCCTCCACTTT,CASSFKAFNSPLHF
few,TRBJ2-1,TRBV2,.,TGTGCCAGCAGTGGTATTGGACGTGGGAATGAGCAGTTCTTC,CASSGIGRGNEQFF
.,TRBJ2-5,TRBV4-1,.,TGCGCCAGCAGCCAAGATCTGGTCGGTAAAGAGACCCAGTACTTC,CASSQDLVGKETQYF
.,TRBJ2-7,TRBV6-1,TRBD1,TGTGCCACCTCCGGGACAGGGGCCTACGAGCAGTACTTC,CATSGTGAYEQYF
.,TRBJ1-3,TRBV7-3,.,TGTGCCAGCAGTTCAGACCCTGGAAACACCATATATTTT,CASSSDPGNTIYF